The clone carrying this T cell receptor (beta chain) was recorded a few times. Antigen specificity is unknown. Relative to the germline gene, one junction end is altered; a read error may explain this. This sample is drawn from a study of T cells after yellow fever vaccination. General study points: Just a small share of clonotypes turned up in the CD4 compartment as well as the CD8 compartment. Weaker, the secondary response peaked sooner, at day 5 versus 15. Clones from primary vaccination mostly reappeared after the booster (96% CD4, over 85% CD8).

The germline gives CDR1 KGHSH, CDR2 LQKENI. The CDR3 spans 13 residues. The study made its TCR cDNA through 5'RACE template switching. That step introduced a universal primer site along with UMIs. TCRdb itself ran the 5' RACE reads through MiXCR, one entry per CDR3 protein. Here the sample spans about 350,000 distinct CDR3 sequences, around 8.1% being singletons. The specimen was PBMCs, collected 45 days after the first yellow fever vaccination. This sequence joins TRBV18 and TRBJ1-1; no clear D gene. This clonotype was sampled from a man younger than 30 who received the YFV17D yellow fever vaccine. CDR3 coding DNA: TGTGCCAGCTCCCCACCGTTTCTTACTGAAGCTTTCTTT. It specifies CASSPPFLTEAFF.